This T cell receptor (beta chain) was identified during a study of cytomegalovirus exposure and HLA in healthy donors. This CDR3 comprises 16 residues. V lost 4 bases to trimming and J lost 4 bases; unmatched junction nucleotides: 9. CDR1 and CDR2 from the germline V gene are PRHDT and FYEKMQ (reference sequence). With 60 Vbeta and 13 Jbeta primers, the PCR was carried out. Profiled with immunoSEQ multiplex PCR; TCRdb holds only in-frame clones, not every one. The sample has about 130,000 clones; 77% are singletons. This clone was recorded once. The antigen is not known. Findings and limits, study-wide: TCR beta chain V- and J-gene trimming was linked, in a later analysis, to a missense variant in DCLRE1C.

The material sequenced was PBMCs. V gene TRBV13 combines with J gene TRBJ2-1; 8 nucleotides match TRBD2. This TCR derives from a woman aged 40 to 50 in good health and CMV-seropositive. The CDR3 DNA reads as TGTGCCAGCAGCTCCATCTCAGCGGGAGAGTACAATGAGCAGTTCTTC. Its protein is CASSSISAGEYNEQFF.